This T cell receptor (beta chain) was documented in a study of T cells in localized non-small cell lung cancer. The protocol was immunoSEQ multiplex PCR, while the TCRdb copy is restricted to in-frame clones and leaves out a portion. The sample yields around 130,000 clones, more than 80% seen once. CDR1 is SGDLS and CDR2 is YYNGEE in the germline V gene. The CDR3 is 15 amino acids. The junction had 5 bases not matched to a gene; V was cut back by 3 bases and J by 1 base. The sequence was collected from an older female donor with stage I lung adenocarcinoma. The starting material was peripheral blood, obtained before any cancer treatment. This chain uses TRBV9 with TRBJ1-1, with 8 positions matching TRBD1. CDR3 in amino acids: CASSESGGANTEAFF. DNA of the CDR3: TGTGCCAGCAGCGAGTCAGGGGGCGCGAACACTGAAGCTTTCTTT.